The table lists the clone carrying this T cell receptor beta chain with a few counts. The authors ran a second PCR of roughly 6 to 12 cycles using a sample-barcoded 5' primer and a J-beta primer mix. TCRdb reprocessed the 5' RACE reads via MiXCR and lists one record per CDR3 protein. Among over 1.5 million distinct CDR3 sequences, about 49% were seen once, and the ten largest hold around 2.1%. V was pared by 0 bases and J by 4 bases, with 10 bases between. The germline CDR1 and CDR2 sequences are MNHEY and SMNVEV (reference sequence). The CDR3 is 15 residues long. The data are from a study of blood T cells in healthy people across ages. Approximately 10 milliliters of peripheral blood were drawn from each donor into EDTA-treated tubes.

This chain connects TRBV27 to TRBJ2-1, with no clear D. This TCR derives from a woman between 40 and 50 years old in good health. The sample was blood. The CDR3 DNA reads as TGTGCCAGCAGTTTATCCCCTCCTAGTTACAATGAGCAGTTCTTC. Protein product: CASSLSPPSYNEQFF.